This T cell receptor (beta chain) appears in the sequencing data of a study of CD8+ T cells in alopecia areata. Study-level results: Alopecia totalis/universalis scalp especially showed more expanded CD8+ clones than normal scalp. Scalp sequencing captures resident alphabeta T cells of normal skin too. Tofacitinib significantly brought down scalp clonality and expanded CD8+ clones among top 100.

With regard to this clone: No antigen is known for it.

Following RNA extraction, reverse transcription yielded cDNA that acted as the sequencing template. The data were produced by immunoSEQ multiplex PCR, yet TCRdb's version contains in-frame clones alone and is incomplete. Of some 200,000 clones listed, about three fifths are singletons. The treatment here: oral pan-JAK inhibitor, 5-10 mg twice daily. The germline gives CDR1 SGDLS, CDR2 YYNGEE. CDR3 length: 15 residues. V dropped 0 bases and J dropped 3 bases, with 12 bases sitting between them. The V gene is TRBV9, the J gene TRBJ2-5, with D possibly matching TRBD1 (5 bases). The specimen comprised CD4+ T cells sorted from blood, sampled at week 4, from a patient treated with tofacitinib. This clonotype originated in a human donor with alopecia areata. The CDR3 loop reads CASSVAGFEKETQYF. DNA of the CDR3: TGTGCCAGCAGCGTAGCAGGGTTCGAAAAAGAGACCCAGTACTTC.